This T cell receptor beta chain was found in a study of memory CD4+ T cells and cytomegalovirus serostatus. Study at large: This sample comes from healthy Belgian adults, about nine CMV seropositive, 24 seronegative.

This clone was seen more than once but under ten times. The sort gate was single viable CD3+CD4+CD8-CD45RO+ cells for memory CD4+ T cells. Serostatus was set by detecting CMV pp150, pp28, p38, p52 IgG. Positive selection with CD4 microbeads enriched total CD4+ T cells. V lost 5 bases and J lost 4, with 11 bases in between. This CDR3 is built from 13 residues. Germline assignment: CDR1 LNHDA and CDR2 SQIVND (reference sequence). Original handling: After removing out-of-frame reads, over 2 million distinct TCRbeta sequences remained. This table comes from immunoSEQ multiplex PCR, and its TCRdb copy is limited to in-frame clones, with some not included. For V, J and clone size, that table is used; D and trimming come from the DNA. The sample holds under 75,000 clones, about 78% seen once.

This TCR came from an adult in good health and CMV-seronegative. Some clones in this sample may be carry-over from other donors' samples. The rearrangement joins TRBV19 to TRBJ1-2; a weak D match, TRBD1 (5 bases). The specimen was memory CD4+ T cells from blood. CDR3 protein: CASSHQGIYGYTF. The CDR3 DNA is TGTGCCAGTAGTCATCAGGGTATCTATGGCTACACCTTC. Full variable domain (missing parts from reference TRBV19 and TRBJ1-2): DGGITQSPKYLFRKEGQNVTLSCEQNLNHDAMYWYRQDPGQGLRLIYYSQIVNDFQKGDIAEGYSVSREKKESFPLTVTSAQKNPTAFYLCASSHQGIYGYTFGSGTRLTVV.